There are a few counts of the clone carrying this TCR beta chain. The antigen is not known. TCRdb recomputed calls from the 5' RACE reads with MiXCR, one row per CDR3 protein. The sample includes under 450,000 distinct CDR3 sequences, approximately 17% of them seen just once. The sample originates from a study of CD8 T cells in ankylosing spondylitis. Points from the study as a whole: About 8 highly homologous variants made up a TCR beta motif that seemed to typify ankylosing spondylitis blood.

This CDR3 has 12 amino acids. Per the germline V gene, CDR1 is SGDLS and CDR2 is YYNGEE. V was shortened by 6 bases and J by 7 bases, with 13 bases between the two germline ends. The sequencing input was blood, either unsorted or a sorted T cell fraction (not recorded which). The clonotype comes from a male donor with ankylosing spondylitis. J is TRBJ1-2 and V is TRBV9; possibly TRBD1 for D (6 bases). CDR3 DNA: TGTGCCAGCACGGGACAATTTGGTGGCTACACCTTC. This gives the protein CASTGQFGGYTF.